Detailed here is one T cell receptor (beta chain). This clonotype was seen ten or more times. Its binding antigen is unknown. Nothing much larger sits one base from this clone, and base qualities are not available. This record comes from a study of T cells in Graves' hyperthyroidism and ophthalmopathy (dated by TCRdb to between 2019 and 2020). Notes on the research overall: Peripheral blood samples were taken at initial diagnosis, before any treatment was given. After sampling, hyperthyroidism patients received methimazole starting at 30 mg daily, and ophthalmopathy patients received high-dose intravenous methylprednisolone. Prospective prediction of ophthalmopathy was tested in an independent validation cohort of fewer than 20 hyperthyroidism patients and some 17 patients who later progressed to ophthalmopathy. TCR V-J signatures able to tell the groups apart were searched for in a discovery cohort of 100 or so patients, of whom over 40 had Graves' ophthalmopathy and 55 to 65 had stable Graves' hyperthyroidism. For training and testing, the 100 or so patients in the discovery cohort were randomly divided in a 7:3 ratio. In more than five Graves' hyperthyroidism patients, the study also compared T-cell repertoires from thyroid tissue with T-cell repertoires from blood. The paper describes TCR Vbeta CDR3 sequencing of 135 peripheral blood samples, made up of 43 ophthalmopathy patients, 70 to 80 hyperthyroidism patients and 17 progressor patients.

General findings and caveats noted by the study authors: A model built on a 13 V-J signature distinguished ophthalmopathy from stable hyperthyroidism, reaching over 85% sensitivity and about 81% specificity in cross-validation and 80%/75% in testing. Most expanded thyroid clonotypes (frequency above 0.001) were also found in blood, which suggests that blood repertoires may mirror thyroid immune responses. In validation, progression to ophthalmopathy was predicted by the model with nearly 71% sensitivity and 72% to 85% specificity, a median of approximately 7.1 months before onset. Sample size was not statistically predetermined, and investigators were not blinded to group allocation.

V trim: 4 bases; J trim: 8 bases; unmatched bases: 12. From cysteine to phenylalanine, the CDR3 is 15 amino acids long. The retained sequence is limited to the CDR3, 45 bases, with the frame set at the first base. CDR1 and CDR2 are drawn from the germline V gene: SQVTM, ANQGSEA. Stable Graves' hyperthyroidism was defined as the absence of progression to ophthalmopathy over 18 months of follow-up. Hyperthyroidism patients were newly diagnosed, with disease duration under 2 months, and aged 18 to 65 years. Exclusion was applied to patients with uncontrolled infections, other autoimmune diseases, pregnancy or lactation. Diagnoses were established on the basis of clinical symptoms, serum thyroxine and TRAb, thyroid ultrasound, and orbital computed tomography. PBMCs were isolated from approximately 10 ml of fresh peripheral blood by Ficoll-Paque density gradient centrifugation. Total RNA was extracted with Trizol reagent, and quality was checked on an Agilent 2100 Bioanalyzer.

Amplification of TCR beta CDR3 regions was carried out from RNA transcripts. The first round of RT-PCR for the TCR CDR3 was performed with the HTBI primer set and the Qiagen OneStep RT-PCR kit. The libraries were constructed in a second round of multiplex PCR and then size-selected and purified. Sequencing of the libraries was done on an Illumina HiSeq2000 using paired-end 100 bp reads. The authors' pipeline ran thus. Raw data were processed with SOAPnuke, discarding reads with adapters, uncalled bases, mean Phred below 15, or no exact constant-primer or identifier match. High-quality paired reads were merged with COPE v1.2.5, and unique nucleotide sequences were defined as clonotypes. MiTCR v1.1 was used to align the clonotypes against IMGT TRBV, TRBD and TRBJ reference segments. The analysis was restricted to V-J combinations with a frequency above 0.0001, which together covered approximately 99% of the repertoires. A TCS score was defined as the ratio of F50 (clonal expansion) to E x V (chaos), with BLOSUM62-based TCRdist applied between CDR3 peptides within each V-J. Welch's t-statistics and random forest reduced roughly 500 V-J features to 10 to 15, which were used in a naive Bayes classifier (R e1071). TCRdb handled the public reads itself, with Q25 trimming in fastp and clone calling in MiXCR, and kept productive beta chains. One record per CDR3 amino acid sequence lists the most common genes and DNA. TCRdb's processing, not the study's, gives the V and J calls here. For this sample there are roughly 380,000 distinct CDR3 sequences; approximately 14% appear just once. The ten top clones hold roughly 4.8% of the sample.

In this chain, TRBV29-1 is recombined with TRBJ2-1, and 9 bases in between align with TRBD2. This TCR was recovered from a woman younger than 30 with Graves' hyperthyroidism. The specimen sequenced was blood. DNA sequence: TGCAGCGTTGGAATGGGCGGGAGGGCAATCGATGAGCAGTTCTTC. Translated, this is CSVGMGGRAIDEQFF.